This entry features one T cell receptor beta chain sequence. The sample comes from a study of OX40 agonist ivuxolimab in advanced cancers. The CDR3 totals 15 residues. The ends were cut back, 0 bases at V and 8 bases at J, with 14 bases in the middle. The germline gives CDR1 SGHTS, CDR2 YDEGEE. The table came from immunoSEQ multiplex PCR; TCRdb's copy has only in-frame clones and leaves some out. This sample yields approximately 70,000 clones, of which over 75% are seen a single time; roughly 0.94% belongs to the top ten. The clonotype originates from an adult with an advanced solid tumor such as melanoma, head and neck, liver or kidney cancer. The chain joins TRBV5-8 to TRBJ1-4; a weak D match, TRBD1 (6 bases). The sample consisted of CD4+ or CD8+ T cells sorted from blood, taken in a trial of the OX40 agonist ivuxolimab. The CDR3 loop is CASSLVFGGNEKLFF. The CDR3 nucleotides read TGTGCCAGCAGCTTGGTTTTCGGGGGCAACGAAAAACTGTTTTTT.